Presented here are 8 T cell receptor beta chains from one specimen sequenced in a study of patients and donors after allogeneic stem cell transplantation. Each CDR3 protein is one row after TCRdb ran MiXCR on the RT-PCR reads. The table lists some 150,000 distinct CDR3 sequences, approximately 37% of them singletons. The material sequenced was blood, either unsorted or a sorted T cell fraction (not recorded which). Receptors were obtained from a human donor who was either an allogeneic HSCT recipient or a stem cell or donor lymphocyte infusion donor (not recorded which). It is not recorded whose cells these are; they may come from a transplant donor.

The rearrangement uses TRBV6-6 and TRBJ2-7, with D tentatively TRBD2 (6 bases). Trimming took 6 bases from V and 0 from J, leaving 12 bases between them. Germline CDR1 MNHNY, CDR2 SVGAGI (reference sequence). The length of the CDR3 is 14 residues. This CDR3 is CASSRDWSSYEQYF. The CDR3, as DNA: TGTGCCAGCAGCCGGGACTGGAGCTCCTACGAGCAGTACTTC.

The chain links TRBV5-1 to TRBJ1-5; TRBD1 is a possible D gene (6 bases). The V gene lost 3 bases and the J gene lost 4 bases, with 14 bases spanning the gap. The CDR3 consists of 15 residues. CDR1 SGHRS and CDR2 YFSETQ come from the germline V gene. CDR3 nucleotides: TGCGCCAGCAGCTGGGGGCCCGGCGGGAATCAGCCCCAGCATTTT. This sequence encodes CASSWGPGGNQPQHF. Variable domain in full (rest from reference TRBV5-1 and TRBJ1-5): KAGVTQTPRYLIKTRGQQVTLSCSPISGHRSVSWYQQTPGQGLQFLFEYFSETQRNKGNFPGRFSGRQFSNSRSEMNVSTLELGDSALYLCASSWGPGGNQPQHFGDGTRLSIL.

The chain joins TRBV24-1 to TRBJ1-1; D is uncertain. The length of the CDR3 is 15 residues. Trimming cost V 4 bases and J 1 base, with 12 bases left between them. Looked up from germline, CDR1 is KGHDR and CDR2 is SFDVKD. CDR3 bases: TGTGCCACCAGTGAAGGCCCGATAGGGAACACTGAAGCTTTCTTT. Its protein product is CATSEGPIGNTEAFF.

This clonotype came up a few times. The CDR3 is CASSSGRYFNEKLFF. In DNA form, the CDR3 reads TGTGCCAGCAGCTCGGGACGGTATTTTAATGAAAAACTGTTTTTT. The chain links TRBV5-6 to TRBJ1-4; possible D gene TRBD1, 5 bases. The CDR3 has 15 amino acids. CDR1 SGHDT and CDR2 YYEEEE come from the germline V gene. The germline V and J ends were trimmed by 3 bases and 4 bases, with 13 bases remaining between them.

This chain joins TRBV20-1 and TRBJ1-5, with D hard to call. Trimming removed 1 base from V and 7 bases from J, with 8 bases in between. The germline CDR1 and CDR2 sequences are DFQATT and SNEGSKA (reference sequence). The CDR3 spans 12 residues. CDR3 DNA sequence: TGCAGTGCTAGAGGGGATGGGCAGCCCCAGCATTTT. Translation: CSARGDGQPQHF.

This clonotype was picked up many times. This sequence joins TRBV14 and TRBJ1-1; D not resolved. V was shortened by 5 bases and J by 1 base, with 11 bases between the two germline ends. Germline V gene lookup returns CDR1 SGHDN and CDR2 FVKESK. This CDR3 has 14 residues. For the CDR3, the DNA is TGTGCCAGCAGCTTCCGGGTCCGGAACACTGAAGCTTTCTTT. As protein: CASSFRVRNTEAFF.

The chain recombines TRBV6-2 or TRBV6-3 with TRBJ2-2; 7 bases map to TRBD1. J was trimmed by 4 bases and V by 1 base; bases with no gene match: 6. CDR1 and CDR2 (germline): MNHEY, SVGEGT. The CDR3 is 16 amino acids. In DNA, the CDR3 is TGTGCCAGCAGTTACTTCGCAGGGGGAACCACCGGGGAGCTGTTTTTT. This encodes CASSYFAGGTTGELFF.

The chain carries TRBV7-3 and TRBJ1-2; D gene unclear. Between the trimmed V and J ends, which lost 4 bases and 12 bases, there was a span of 18 bases. The CDR3 has 13 residues. Per germline, CDR1 SGHTA and CDR2 FQGTGA. For the CDR3, the DNA is TGTGCCAGCAGCTGGACCGGCTCTGCCGCGCACACCTTC. The encoded protein is CASSWTGSAAHTF.